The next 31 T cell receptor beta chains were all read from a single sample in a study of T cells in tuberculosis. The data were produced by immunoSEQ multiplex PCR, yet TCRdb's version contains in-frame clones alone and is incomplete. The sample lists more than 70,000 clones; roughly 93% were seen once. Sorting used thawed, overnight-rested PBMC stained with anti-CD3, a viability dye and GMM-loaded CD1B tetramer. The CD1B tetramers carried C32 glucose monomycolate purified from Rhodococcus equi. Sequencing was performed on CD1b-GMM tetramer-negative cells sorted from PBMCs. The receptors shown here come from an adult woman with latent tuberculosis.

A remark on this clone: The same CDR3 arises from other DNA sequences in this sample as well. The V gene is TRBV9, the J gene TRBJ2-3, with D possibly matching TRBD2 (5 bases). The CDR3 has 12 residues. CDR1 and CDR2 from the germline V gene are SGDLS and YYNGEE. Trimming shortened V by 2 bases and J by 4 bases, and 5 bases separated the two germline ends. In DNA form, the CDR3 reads TGTGCCAGCAGCGTGGGAGCAGATACGCAGTATTTT. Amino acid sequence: CASSVGADTQYF.

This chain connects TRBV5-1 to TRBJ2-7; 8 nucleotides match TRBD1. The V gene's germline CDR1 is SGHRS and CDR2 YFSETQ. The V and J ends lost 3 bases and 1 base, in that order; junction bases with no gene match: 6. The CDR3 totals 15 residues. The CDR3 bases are TGCGCCAGCAGCTCCGGGCAGGGGGCTTCCTACGAGCAGTACTTC. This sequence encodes CASSSGQGASYEQYF.

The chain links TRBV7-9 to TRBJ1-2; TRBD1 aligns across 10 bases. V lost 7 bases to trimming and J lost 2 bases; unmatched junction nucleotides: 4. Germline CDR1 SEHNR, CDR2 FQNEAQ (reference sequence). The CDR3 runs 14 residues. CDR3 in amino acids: CASIPGQGNYGYTF. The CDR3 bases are TGTGCCAGCATCCCGGGACAGGGGAACTATGGCTACACCTTC. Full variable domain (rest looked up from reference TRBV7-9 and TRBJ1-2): DTGVSQNPRHKITKRGQNVTFRCDPISEHNRLYWYRQTLGQGPEFLTYFQNEAQLEKSRLLSDRFSAERPKGSFSTLEIQRTEQGDSAMYLCASIPGQGNYGYTFGSGTRLTVV.

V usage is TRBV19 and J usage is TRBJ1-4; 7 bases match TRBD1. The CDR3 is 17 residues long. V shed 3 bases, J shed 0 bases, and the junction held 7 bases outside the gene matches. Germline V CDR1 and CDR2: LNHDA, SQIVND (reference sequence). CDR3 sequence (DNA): TGTGCCAGTAGTATGAGGGCAGGGGGTTCAACTAATGAAAAACTGTTTTTT. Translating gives CASSMRAGGSTNEKLFF.

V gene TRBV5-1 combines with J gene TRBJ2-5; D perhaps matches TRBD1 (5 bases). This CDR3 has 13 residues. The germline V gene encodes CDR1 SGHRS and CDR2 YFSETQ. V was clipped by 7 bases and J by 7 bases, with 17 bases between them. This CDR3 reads CASGPGYTGTQYF. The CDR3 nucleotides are TGCGCCAGCGGACCTGGATATACAGGGACCCAGTACTTC.

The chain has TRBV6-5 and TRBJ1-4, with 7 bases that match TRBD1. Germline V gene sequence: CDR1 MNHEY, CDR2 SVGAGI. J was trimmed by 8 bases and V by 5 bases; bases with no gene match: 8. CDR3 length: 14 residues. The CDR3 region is CASSHRGGGEKLFF. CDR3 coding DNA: TGTGCCAGCAGTCACAGGGGTGGTGGGGAAAAACTGTTTTTT.

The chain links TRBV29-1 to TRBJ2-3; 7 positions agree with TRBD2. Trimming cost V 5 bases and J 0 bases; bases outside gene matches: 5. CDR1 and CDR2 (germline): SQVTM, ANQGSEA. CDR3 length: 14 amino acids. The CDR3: CSVRAGTSTDTQYF. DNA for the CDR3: TGCAGCGTTAGAGCGGGGACTAGCACAGATACGCAGTATTTT.

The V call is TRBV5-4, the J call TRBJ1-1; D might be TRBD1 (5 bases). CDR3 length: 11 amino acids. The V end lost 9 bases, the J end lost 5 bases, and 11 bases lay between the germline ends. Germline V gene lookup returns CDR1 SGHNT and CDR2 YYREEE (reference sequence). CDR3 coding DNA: TGTGCCACACGAAGGGGAACTGAAGCTTTCTTT. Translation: CATRRGTEAFF. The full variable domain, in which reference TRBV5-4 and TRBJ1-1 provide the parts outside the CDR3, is ETGVTQSPTHLIKTRGQQVTLRCSSQSGHNTVSWYQQALGQGPQFIFQYYREEENGRGNFPPRFSGLQFPNYSSELNVNALELDDSALYLCATRRGTEAFFGQGTRLTVV.

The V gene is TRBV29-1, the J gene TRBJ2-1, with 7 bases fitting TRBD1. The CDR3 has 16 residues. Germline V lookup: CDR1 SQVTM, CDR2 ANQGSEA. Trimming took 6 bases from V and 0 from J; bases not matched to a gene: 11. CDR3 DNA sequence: TGCAGCGTCGAGGGGCACGGGGACAGCTCCTACAATGAGCAGTTCTTC. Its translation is CSVEGHGDSSYNEQFF.

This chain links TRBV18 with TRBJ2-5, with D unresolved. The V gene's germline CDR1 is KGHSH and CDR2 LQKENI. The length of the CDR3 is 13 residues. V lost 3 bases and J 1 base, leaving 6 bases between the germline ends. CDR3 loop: CASSPTAQETQYF. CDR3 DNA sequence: TGTGCCAGCTCACCTACAGCCCAAGAGACCCAGTACTTC. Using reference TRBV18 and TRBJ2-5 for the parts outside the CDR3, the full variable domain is NAGVMQNPRHLVRRRGQEARLRCSPMKGHSHVYWYRQLPEEGLKFMVYLQKENIIDESGMPKERFSAEFPKEGPSILRIQQVVRGDSAAYFCASSPTAQETQYFGPGTRLLVL.

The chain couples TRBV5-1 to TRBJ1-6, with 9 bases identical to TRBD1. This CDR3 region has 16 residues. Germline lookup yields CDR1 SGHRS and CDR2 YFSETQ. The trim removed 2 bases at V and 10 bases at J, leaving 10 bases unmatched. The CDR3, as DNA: TGCGCCAGCAGCTTAAGCACCGGGACAGGGAAATCACCCCTCCACTTT. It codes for CASSLSTGTGKSPLHF.

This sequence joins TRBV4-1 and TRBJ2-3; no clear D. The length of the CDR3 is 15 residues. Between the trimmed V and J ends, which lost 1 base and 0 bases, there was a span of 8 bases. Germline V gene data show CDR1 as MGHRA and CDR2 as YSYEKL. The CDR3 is CASSQVDSSTDTQYF. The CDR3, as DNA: TGCGCCAGCAGCCAAGTCGATAGCAGCACAGATACGCAGTATTTT.

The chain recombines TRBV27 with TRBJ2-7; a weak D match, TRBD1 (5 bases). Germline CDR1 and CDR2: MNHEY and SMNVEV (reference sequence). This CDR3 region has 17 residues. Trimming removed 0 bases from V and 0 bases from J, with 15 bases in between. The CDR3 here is CASSLSYTGQSSYEQYF. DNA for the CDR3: TGTGCCAGCAGTTTATCGTACACAGGTCAGAGCTCCTACGAGCAGTACTTC.

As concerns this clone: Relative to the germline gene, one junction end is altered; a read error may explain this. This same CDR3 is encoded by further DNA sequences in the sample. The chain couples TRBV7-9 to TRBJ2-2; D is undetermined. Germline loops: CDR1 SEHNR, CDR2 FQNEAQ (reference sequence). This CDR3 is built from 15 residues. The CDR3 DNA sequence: TGTGCCAGCAGTTTAGCAGTCGCGGACACCGGGGAGCTGTTTTTT. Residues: CASSLAVADTGELFF.

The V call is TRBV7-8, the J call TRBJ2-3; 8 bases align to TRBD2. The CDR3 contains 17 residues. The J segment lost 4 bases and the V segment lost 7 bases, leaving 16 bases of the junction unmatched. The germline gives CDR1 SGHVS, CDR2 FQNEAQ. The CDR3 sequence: CASTPHPGGTRPDTQYF. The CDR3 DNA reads TGTGCCAGCACCCCCCACCCCGGAGGGACTAGACCAGATACGCAGTATTTT. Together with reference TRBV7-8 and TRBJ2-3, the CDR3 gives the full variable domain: GAGVSQSPRYKVAKRGQDVALRCDPISGHVSLFWYQQALGQGPEFLTYFQNEAQLDKSGLPSDRFFAERPEGSVSTLKIQRTQQEDSAVYLCASTPHPGGTRPDTQYFGPGTRLTVL.

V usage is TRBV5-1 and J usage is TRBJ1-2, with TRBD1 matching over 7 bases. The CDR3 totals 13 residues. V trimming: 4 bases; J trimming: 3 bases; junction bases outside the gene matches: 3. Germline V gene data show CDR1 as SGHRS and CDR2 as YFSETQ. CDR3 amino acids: CASSLTGDYGYTF. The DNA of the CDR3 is TGCGCCAGCAGCCTAACAGGGGACTATGGCTACACCTTC.

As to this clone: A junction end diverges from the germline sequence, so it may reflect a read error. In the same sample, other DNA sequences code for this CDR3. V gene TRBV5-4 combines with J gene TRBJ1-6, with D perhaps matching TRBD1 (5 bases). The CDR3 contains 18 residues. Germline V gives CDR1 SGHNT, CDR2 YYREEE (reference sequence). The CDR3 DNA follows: TGTGCCAGCAGCTTGTTTGATGGGGCAAGCTCCTATAATTCCCCCCTCCACTTT. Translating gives CASSLFDGASSYNSPLHF.

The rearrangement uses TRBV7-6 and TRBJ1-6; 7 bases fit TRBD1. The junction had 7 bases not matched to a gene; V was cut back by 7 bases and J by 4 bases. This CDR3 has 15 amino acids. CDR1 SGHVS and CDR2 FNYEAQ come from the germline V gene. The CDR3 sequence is CASKLGTDYNSPLHF. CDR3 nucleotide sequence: TGTGCCAGCAAGCTTGGGACAGATTATAATTCACCCCTCCACTTT.

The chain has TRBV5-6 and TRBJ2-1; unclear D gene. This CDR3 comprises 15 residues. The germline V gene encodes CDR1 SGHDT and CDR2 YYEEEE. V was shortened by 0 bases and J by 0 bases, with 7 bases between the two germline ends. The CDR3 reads CASSLGLNSYNEQFF. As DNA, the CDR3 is TGTGCCAGCAGCTTGGGACTGAACTCCTACAATGAGCAGTTCTTC.

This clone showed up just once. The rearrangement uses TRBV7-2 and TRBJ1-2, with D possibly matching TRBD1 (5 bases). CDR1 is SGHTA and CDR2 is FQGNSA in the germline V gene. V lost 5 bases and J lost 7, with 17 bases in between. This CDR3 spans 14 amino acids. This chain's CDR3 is CASSPKAGPGGYTF. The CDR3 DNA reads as TGTGCCAGCAGCCCCAAGGCAGGGCCCGGTGGCTACACCTTC. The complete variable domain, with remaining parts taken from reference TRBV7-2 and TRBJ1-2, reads GAGVSQSPSNKVTEKGKDVELRCDPISGHTALYWYRQSLGQGLEFLIYFQGNSAPDKSGLPSDRFSAERTGGSVSTLTIQRTQQEDSAVYLCASSPKAGPGGYTFGSGTRLTVV.

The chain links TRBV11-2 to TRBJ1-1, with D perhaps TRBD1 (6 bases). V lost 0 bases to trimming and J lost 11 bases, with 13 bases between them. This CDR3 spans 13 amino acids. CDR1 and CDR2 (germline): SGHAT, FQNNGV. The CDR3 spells CASSLDGGREAFF. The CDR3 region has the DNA TGTGCCAGCAGCTTAGATGGGGGCAGGGAGGCTTTCTTT.

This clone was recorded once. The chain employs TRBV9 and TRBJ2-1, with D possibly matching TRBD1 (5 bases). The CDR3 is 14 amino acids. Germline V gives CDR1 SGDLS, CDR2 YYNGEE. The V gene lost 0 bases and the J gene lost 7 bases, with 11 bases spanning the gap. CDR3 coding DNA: TGTGCCAGCAGCGTAGAATGGGCAGGGAATGAGCAGTTCTTC. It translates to CASSVEWAGNEQFF.

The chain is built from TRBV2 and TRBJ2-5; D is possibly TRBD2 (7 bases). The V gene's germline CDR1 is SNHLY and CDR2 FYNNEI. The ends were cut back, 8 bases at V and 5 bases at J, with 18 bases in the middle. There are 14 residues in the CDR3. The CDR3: CASGTGGRVETQYF. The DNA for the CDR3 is TGTGCCAGCGGAACGGGGGGCCGGGTGGAGACCCAGTACTTC.

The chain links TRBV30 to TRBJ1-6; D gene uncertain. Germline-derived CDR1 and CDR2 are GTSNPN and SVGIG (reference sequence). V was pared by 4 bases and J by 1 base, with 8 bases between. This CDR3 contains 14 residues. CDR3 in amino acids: CAWNGVSYNSPLHF. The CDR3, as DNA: TGTGCCTGGAACGGTGTTTCCTATAATTCACCCCTCCACTTT.

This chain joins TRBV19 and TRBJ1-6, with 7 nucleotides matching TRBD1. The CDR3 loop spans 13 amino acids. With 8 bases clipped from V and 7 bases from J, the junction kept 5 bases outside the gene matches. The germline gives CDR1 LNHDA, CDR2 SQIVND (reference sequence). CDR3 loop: CASGTGANSPLHF. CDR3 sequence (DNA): TGTGCCAGTGGTACAGGGGCCAATTCACCCCTCCACTTT.

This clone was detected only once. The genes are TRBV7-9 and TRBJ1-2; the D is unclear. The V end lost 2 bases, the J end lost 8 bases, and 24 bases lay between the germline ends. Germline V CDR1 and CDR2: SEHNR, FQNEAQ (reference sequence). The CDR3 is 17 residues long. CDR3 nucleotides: TGTGCCAGCAGCTTACCGCAACGACATTCCCGGGGATCGGGCTACACCTTC. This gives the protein CASSLPQRHSRGSGYTF.

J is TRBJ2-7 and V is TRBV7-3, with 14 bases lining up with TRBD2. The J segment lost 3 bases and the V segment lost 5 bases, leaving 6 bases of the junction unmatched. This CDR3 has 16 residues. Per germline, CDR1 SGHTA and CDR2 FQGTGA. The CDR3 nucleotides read TGTGCCAGCAGCGGTAACGGACTAGCGGGAGGCTACGAGCAGTACGTC. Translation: CASSGNGLAGGYEQYV.

CDR3 amino acids: CASSLGITGVHGYTF. CDR3 in DNA: TGTGCCAGCAGTTTAGGAATTACAGGGGTCCATGGCTACACCTTC. The rearrangement links TRBV27 to TRBJ1-2, with 7 positions matching TRBD1. The CDR3 has 15 residues. The ends lost 2 bases at V and 6 bases at J; junction bases unmatched: 9. The germline V gene has CDR1 MNHEY and CDR2 SMNVEV (reference sequence).

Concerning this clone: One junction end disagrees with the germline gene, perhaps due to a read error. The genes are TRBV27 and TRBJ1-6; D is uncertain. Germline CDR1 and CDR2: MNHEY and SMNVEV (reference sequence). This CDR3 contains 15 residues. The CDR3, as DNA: TGTGCCAGCAGCTTATTCGCCGTAGATAATTCACCCCTCCACTTT. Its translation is CASSLFAVDNSPLHF.

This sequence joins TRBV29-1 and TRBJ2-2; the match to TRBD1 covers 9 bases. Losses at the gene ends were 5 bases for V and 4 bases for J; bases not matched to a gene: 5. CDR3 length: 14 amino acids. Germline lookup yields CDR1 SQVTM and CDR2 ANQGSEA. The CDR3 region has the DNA TGCAGCGTTAGGACAGGGGTCTCCACCGGGGAGCTGTTTTTT. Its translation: CSVRTGVSTGELFF.

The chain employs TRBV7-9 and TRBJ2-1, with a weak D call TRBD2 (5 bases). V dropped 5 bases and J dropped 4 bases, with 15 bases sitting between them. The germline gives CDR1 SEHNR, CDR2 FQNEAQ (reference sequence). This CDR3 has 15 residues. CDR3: CASSPQRSQYNEQFF. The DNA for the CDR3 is TGTGCCAGCAGCCCTCAGCGGAGTCAATACAATGAGCAGTTCTTC.